This paragraph reports one T cell receptor (beta chain). The entry originates in a study of CXCR3-negative and CXCR3-positive naive CD8 T cells. Germline lookup yields CDR1 SQVTM and CDR2 ANQGSEA. The CDR3 spans 13 residues. Through 5' RACE with UMI labels, the TRB cDNA libraries were prepared. TCRdb reprocessed the 5' RACE reads and keeps a single row for each CDR3 protein, giving no DNA. Its table records roughly 50,000 distinct CDR3 sequences. The receptor's source is a human donor in good health. Some clones in this sample may be carry-over from other donors' samples. Source material: memory CD8+ T cells from blood. This sequence joins TRBV29-1 and TRBJ1-1. The CDR3: CSVLVAGSTEAFF.